This T cell receptor (beta chain) emerged from a study of CD8+ T cells in alopecia areata listed by TCRdb under 2018. As for the study more broadly: Treated patients were enrolled in an open-label pilot trial of oral tofacitinib at 5 to 10 mg twice daily for moderate-to-severe alopecia areata. Patients received tofacitinib for 6 to 18 months and were then followed off drug for 6 months to check for delayed response and recurrence. In treated patients, disease severity was measured using the SALT score, which gives the percentage of scalp surface area affected. High-throughput TCRbeta sequencing was used to examine T cell clonal expansion in alopecia areata in both the C3H/HeJ mouse model and human patients. In humans, TCRbeta sequencing was performed on scalp tissue and on sorted CD4+ and CD8+ peripheral blood T cells from healthy controls and from patients with patchy or totalis/universalis alopecia areata. Biopsies were taken from tofacitinib-treated patients at baseline and again at 4 and 24 weeks into treatment, and several of those patients also had a later scalp biopsy. Scalp clonality was compared across normal scalp (n=4), patchy alopecia areata scalp (n=8), and alopecia totalis/universalis scalp (n=8). RNA came from the PAXgene miRNA kit for fixed scalp, the miRNeasy kit for PBMCs, and the RNeasy kit for mouse skin. immunoSEQ multiplex PCR using 35 Vbeta forward primers and 13 Jbeta reverse primers was used to amplify TCRbeta CDR3 regions.

Comment on this clone: The target of this receptor is not known. The sample holds no much larger clone one base away, and base qualities are not on file.

The CDR3 holds 17 amino acids from the cysteine to the phenylalanine. The CDR3 DNA has 51 bases and is translated from base 1. CDR1 MRHNA and CDR2 SNTAGT are derived from the germline V gene. V gives up 5 bases and J gives up 0 bases, and the segment between their germline ends measures 18 bases. This specimen's treatment or condition label, per the study, means: oral pan-JAK inhibitor, 5-10 mg twice daily. Peripheral blood and lesional scalp punch biopsies were obtained from patients with alopecia areata. PBMCs were separated by density centrifugation and stained for CD3, CD4 and CD8, after which CD4+ and CD8+ T cells were sorted on a FACSAria. The library was made by the immunoSEQ multiplex PCR assay. For TCR sequencing, RNA was extracted from every sample and reverse transcribed into cDNA to serve as template. First-strand cDNA was synthesized using SuperScript III with a 2:1 mix of oligo-dT and random hexamers. A synthetic immune receptor repertoire was used to gauge amplification bias, and whatever bias remained was removed computationally. As for the authors' bioinformatics: After raw reads were preprocessed to remove errors, the CDR3 was defined following IMGT conventions as running from the conserved cysteine to phenylalanine. Clonality was calculated as 1 minus Shannon entropy normalized by log2 of the number of productive unique TCRs. Whether each scalp clone was CD4 or CD8 was inferred by checking scalp TCRbeta sequences against the CD4 and CD8 repertoires from sorted blood. TCRdb re-hosts the immuneACCESS table, in-frame sequences only. Its copies lack some clones; in the studies checked, an unresolved V gene accounts for under half of them, and the cause for the rest is not known. The V and J calls and the clone size are those of that table, but D and trimming were determined from the DNA. The sample table contains 95,000 to 110,000 clones; only one count was recorded for over 75% of them. The ten biggest clones cover around 10% of the sample.

Points the paper makes about the study in general: Shared TCR sequences between patients were less evident than in mice, which may be partly attributable to HLA diversity in the patient population. Because the treated cohort was small and had only one nonresponder, larger studies are needed to examine links between baseline CD8+ expansion and response. Compared with normal scalp, lesional scalp had higher clonality and more expanded CD8+ clones, particularly in alopecia totalis/universalis, a pattern that suggests antigenic drive. With tofacitinib, both scalp clonality and the number of expanded CD8+ clones among the top 100 scalp clones went down significantly. Many expanded lesional clones were found to persist in scalp and blood during tofacitinib treatment, and relapse after treatment cessation may be partly explained by this persistence. Unlike mouse skin, where gammadelta T cells dominate, normal human skin contains resident alphabeta T cells that get sequenced too, which complicates analysis of the scalp TCR repertoire.

This specimen was CD8+ T cells sorted from blood, taken at week 34, from a patient treated with tofacitinib. This receptor was taken from a human donor with alopecia areata. The V and J segments used are TRBV6-4 and TRBJ2-3, and TRBD1 may be the D gene, going by 7 matching bases. In nucleotides, the sequence is TGTGCCAGCAGTTCCTGGGACAGTGGGACTAGCACAGATACGCAGTATTTT. Translated, it reads CASSSWDSGTSTDTQYF.